Listed below are T cell receptor beta chains from one sample, sequenced in a study of T cell responses to AZD1222 COVID-19 vaccine. Assay: immunoSEQ multiplex PCR; the TCRdb copy retains only in-frame clones and omits some. Of about 70,000 clones in the sample, around 83% are singletons; the top ten hold about 10%. Specimen: peripheral blood, collected on day 0 of AZD1222 vaccination. The receptors stem from an adult in good health. Both conserved end residues are part of each CDR3. The order of the fields is V gene, D gene, clone size, J gene, CDR3 protein, CDR3 DNA. D genes are given only for firm matches. A row's size may be missing; if present it is once, few, many or a size class.

v_gene: TRBV6-2/TRBV6-3; d_gene: -; abundance: -; j_gene: TRBJ1-2; CDR3aa: CASSYGTRNGYTF; CDR3nt: TGTGCCAGCAGTTACGGGACAAGGAATGGCTACACCTTC
v_gene: TRBV6-5; d_gene: -; abundance: -; j_gene: TRBJ1-2; CDR3aa: CASSRENGYGYTF; CDR3nt: TGTGCCAGCAGTAGGGAGAATGGCTATGGCTACACCTTC
v_gene: TRBV19; d_gene: -; abundance: -; j_gene: TRBJ1-5; CDR3aa: CASRAPSNQPQHF; CDR3nt: TGTGCCAGTAGAGCCCCTAGCAATCAGCCCCAGCATTTT
v_gene: TRBV4-2; d_gene: TRBD1; abundance: -; j_gene: TRBJ1-2; CDR3aa: CASSLTLPGTGVGYTF; CDR3nt: TGTGCCAGCAGCCTTACTCTGCCCGGGACAGGGGTTGGCTACACCTTC
v_gene: TRBV9; d_gene: -; abundance: few; j_gene: TRBJ1-1; CDR3aa: CASSVEGIAEAFF; CDR3nt: TGTGCCAGCAGCGTAGAAGGGATCGCTGAAGCTTTCTTT
v_gene: TRBV28; d_gene: TRBD1; abundance: -; j_gene: TRBJ1-2; CDR3aa: CASSEDRVKGYTF; CDR3nt: TGTGCCAGCAGTGAGGACAGGGTGAAAGGCTACACCTTC
v_gene: TRBV5-8; d_gene: TRBD1; abundance: -; j_gene: TRBJ2-5; CDR3aa: CASNDRGQETQYF; CDR3nt: TGTGCCAGCAACGACAGGGGACAAGAGACCCAGTACTTC
v_gene: TRBV11-2; d_gene: TRBD1; abundance: -; j_gene: TRBJ2-5; CDR3aa: CASSARQGQETQYF; CDR3nt: TGTGCCAGCAGCGCCCGACAGGGACAAGAGACCCAGTACTTC
v_gene: TRBV27; d_gene: TRBD2; abundance: -; j_gene: TRBJ2-3; CDR3aa: CASSSNLAGVADTQYF; CDR3nt: TGTGCCAGCAGTTCAAACCTAGCGGGGGTCGCAGATACGCAGTATTTT
v_gene: TRBV25-1; d_gene: TRBD1; abundance: -; j_gene: TRBJ2-1; CDR3aa: CASRKEGASDEQFF; CDR3nt: TGTGCCAGCAGGAAAGAGGGGGCATCGGATGAGCAGTTCTTC
v_gene: TRBV28; d_gene: -; abundance: once; j_gene: TRBJ1-2; CDR3aa: CASNRAANYGYTF; CDR3nt: TGTGCCAGTAACCGGGCAGCTAACTATGGCTACACCTTC
v_gene: TRBV5-1; d_gene: TRBD1; abundance: once; j_gene: TRBJ2-3; CDR3aa: CASSLGDRVTDTQYF; CDR3nt: TGCGCCAGCAGCTTGGGGGACAGGGTAACCGATACGCAGTATTTT
v_gene: TRBV7-2; d_gene: TRBD2; abundance: -; j_gene: TRBJ2-7; CDR3aa: CASSALGSGGSYEQYF; CDR3nt: TGTGCCAGCAGCGCCCTGGGTAGCGGGGGGTCCTACGAGCAGTACTTC
v_gene: TRBV18; d_gene: -; abundance: -; j_gene: TRBJ2-7; CDR3aa: CASSPRSSDSYEQYF; CDR3nt: TGTGCCAGCTCACCACGGTCTAGCGACTCCTACGAGCAGTACTTC
v_gene: TRBV7-2; d_gene: TRBD1; abundance: few; j_gene: TRBJ2-7; CDR3aa: CASSLHTGAVYEQYF; CDR3nt: TGTGCCAGCAGCCTACACACAGGGGCCGTTTACGAGCAGTACTTC
v_gene: TRBV30; d_gene: -; abundance: -; j_gene: TRBJ2-7; CDR3aa: CAWSDKGPNGYEQYF; CDR3nt: TGTGCCTGGAGCGACAAGGGACCCAATGGGTACGAGCAGTACTTC
v_gene: TRBV4-1; d_gene: -; abundance: -; j_gene: TRBJ2-1; CDR3aa: CASSQAPRGVTYNEQFF; CDR3nt: TGCGCCAGCAGCCAAGCCCCACGGGGCGTAACATACAATGAGCAGTTCTTC
v_gene: TRBV24-1; d_gene: TRBD2; abundance: few; j_gene: TRBJ2-3; CDR3aa: CATSELGLDTDTQYF; CDR3nt: TGTGCCACCAGTGAATTGGGACTAGACACAGATACGCAGTATTTT
v_gene: TRBV9; d_gene: -; abundance: -; j_gene: TRBJ1-4; CDR3aa: CASSAGTEEKLFF; CDR3nt: TGTGCCAGCAGCGCAGGGACCGAGGAAAAACTGTTTTTT
v_gene: TRBV10-3; d_gene: -; abundance: once; j_gene: TRBJ1-1; CDR3aa: CAISESLANTEAFF; CDR3nt: TGTGCCATCAGTGAGTCGTTGGCGAACACTGAAGCTTTCTTT
v_gene: TRBV28; d_gene: -; abundance: -; j_gene: TRBJ2-7; CDR3aa: CASNKGQQSYEQYF; CDR3nt: TGTGCCAGCAATAAGGGGCAGCAGTCCTACGAGCAGTACTTC
v_gene: TRBV7-3; d_gene: -; abundance: -; j_gene: TRBJ2-3; CDR3aa: CASSLAYTDTQYF; CDR3nt: TGTGCCAGCAGCTTAGCCTACACAGATACGCAGTATTTT
v_gene: TRBV13; d_gene: TRBD1; abundance: once; j_gene: TRBJ2-7; CDR3aa: CASSLRTGDVEQYF; CDR3nt: TGTGCCAGCAGCTTACGGACAGGGGACGTCGAGCAGTACTTC
v_gene: TRBV28; d_gene: -; abundance: -; j_gene: TRBJ1-5; CDR3aa: CASLPPRWAQPQHF; CDR3nt: TGTGCCAGCCTACCCCCCAGATGGGCGCAGCCCCAGCATTTT
v_gene: TRBV12-3/TRBV12-4; d_gene: -; abundance: once; j_gene: TRBJ1-2; CDR3aa: CASSRILETGYTF; CDR3nt: TGTGCCAGCAGTCGGATACTAGAGACAGGCTACACCTTC
v_gene: TRBV5-1; d_gene: -; abundance: once; j_gene: TRBJ1-6; CDR3aa: CASSFGETNSPLHF; CDR3nt: TGCGCCAGCAGCTTCGGAGAGACCAATTCACCCCTCCACTTT
v_gene: TRBV19; d_gene: -; abundance: -; j_gene: TRBJ1-1; CDR3aa: CASIGSGENTEAFF; CDR3nt: TGTGCCAGTATAGGGTCGGGGGAGAACACTGAAGCTTTCTTT
v_gene: TRBV6-5; d_gene: -; abundance: -; j_gene: TRBJ1-6; CDR3aa: CASWEPRSPLHF; CDR3nt: TGTGCCAGCTGGGAGCCGAGGTCACCCCTCCACTTT
v_gene: TRBV10-3; d_gene: -; abundance: -; j_gene: TRBJ2-5; CDR3aa: CAISESIVGARETQYF; CDR3nt: TGTGCCATCAGTGAGTCGATTGTTGGGGCCCGAGAGACCCAGTACTTC
v_gene: TRBV18; d_gene: -; abundance: -; j_gene: TRBJ1-1; CDR3aa: CASSRVVSLNTEAFF; CDR3nt: TGTGCCAGCTCACGGGTTGTCAGCCTGAACACTGAAGCTTTCTTT
v_gene: TRBV29-1; d_gene: -; abundance: few; j_gene: TRBJ1-3; CDR3aa: CSVAGTDGNTIYF; CDR3nt: TGCAGCGTTGCGGGAACGGATGGAAACACCATATATTTT
v_gene: TRBV5-4; d_gene: TRBD1; abundance: -; j_gene: TRBJ2-3; CDR3aa: CASSPAPGQGPDTQYF; CDR3nt: TGTGCCAGCAGCCCGGCCCCGGGACAGGGGCCAGATACGCAGTATTTT
v_gene: TRBV7-2; d_gene: TRBD1; abundance: -; j_gene: TRBJ1-2; CDR3aa: CASTLTGNYGYTF; CDR3nt: TGTGCCAGCACCTTGACAGGGAACTATGGCTACACCTTC
v_gene: TRBV30; d_gene: -; abundance: -; j_gene: TRBJ2-5; CDR3aa: CAWIEGPLQETQYF; CDR3nt: TGTGCCTGGATAGAGGGGCCTCTACAAGAGACCCAGTACTTC
v_gene: TRBV4-3; d_gene: -; abundance: -; j_gene: TRBJ1-3; CDR3aa: CASSQDLPGASSGNTIYF; CDR3nt: TGCGCCAGCAGCCAAGATCTCCCAGGGGCGAGCTCTGGAAACACCATATATTTT
v_gene: TRBV29-1; d_gene: TRBD1; abundance: -; j_gene: TRBJ2-7; CDR3aa: CSVERQGARREQYF; CDR3nt: TGCAGCGTTGAACGACAGGGGGCGCGTCGGGAGCAGTACTTC
v_gene: TRBV19; d_gene: -; abundance: -; j_gene: TRBJ1-5; CDR3aa: CASSPLGDQPQHF; CDR3nt: TGTGCCAGTAGTCCGCTGGGAGATCAGCCCCAGCATTTT
v_gene: TRBV27; d_gene: -; abundance: -; j_gene: TRBJ1-4; CDR3aa: CASKISGPNEKLFF; CDR3nt: TGTGCCAGCAAAATTAGTGGGCCTAATGAAAAACTGTTTTTT
v_gene: TRBV3-1/TRBV3-2; d_gene: -; abundance: once; j_gene: TRBJ1-2; CDR3aa: CASSQDRGPYGYTF; CDR3nt: TGTGCCAGCAGCCAAGATCGGGGGCCGTATGGCTACACCTTC
v_gene: TRBV6-5; d_gene: -; abundance: -; j_gene: TRBJ2-1; CDR3aa: CASRLISGTYNEQFF; CDR3nt: TGTGCCAGCAGACTTATTAGCGGCACCTACAATGAGCAGTTCTTC
v_gene: TRBV18; d_gene: -; abundance: -; j_gene: TRBJ2-2; CDR3aa: CASSPDGMNTGELFF; CDR3nt: TGTGCCAGCTCACCCGACGGGATGAACACCGGGGAGCTGTTTTTT
v_gene: TRBV12-3/TRBV12-4; d_gene: -; abundance: -; j_gene: TRBJ1-5; CDR3aa: CASSLGQGQPQHF; CDR3nt: TGTGCCAGCAGTTTAGGGCAGGGTCAGCCCCAGCATTTT
v_gene: TRBV27; d_gene: -; abundance: -; j_gene: TRBJ1-6; CDR3aa: CASSLFVGGSYNSPLHF; CDR3nt: TGTGCCAGCAGTTTATTCGTGGGTGGGTCCTATAATTCACCCCTCCACTTT
v_gene: TRBV5-1; d_gene: -; abundance: -; j_gene: TRBJ1-1; CDR3aa: CASYNRVDTEAFF; CDR3nt: TGCGCCAGCTACAACAGGGTAGACACTGAAGCTTTCTTT
v_gene: TRBV7-8; d_gene: TRBD1; abundance: few; j_gene: TRBJ1-2; CDR3aa: CASSPDRGRDGYTF; CDR3nt: TGTGCCAGCAGCCCCGACAGGGGGCGGGATGGCTACACCTTC